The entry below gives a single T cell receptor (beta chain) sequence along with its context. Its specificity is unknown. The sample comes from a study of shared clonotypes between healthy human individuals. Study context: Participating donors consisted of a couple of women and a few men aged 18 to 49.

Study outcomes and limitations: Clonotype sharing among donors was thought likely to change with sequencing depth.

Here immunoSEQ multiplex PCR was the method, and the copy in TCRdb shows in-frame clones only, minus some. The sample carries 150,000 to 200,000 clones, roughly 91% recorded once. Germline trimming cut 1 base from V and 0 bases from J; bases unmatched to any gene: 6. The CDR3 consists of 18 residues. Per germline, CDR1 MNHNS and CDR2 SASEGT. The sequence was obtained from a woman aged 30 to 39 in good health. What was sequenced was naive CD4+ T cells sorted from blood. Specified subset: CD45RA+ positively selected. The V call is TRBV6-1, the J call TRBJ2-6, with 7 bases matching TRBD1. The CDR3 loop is CASSEVRGSRSGANVLTF. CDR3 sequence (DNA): TGTGCCAGCAGTGAAGTCAGGGGGTCTCGCTCTGGGGCCAACGTCCTGACTTTC.